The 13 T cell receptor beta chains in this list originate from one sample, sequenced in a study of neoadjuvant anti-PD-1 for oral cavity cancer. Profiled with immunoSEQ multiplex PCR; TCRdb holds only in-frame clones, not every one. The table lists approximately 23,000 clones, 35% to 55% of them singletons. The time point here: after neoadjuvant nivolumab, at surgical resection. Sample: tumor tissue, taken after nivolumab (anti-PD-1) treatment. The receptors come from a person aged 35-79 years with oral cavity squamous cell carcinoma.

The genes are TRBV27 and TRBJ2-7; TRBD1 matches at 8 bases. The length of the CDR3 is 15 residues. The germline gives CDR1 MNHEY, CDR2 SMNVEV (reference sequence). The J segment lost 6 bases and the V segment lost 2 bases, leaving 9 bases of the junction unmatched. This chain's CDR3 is CASSLTGTGRIEQYF. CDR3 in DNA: TGTGCCAGCAGTTTAACCGGGACAGGAAGGATCGAGCAGTACTTC.

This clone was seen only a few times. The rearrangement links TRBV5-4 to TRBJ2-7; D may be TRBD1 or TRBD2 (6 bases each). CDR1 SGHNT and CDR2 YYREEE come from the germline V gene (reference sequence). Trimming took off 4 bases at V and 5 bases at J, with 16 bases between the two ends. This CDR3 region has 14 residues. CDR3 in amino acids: CASSLDSGRNEQYF. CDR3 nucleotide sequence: TGTGCCAGCAGCCTGGACAGTGGGAGGAACGAGCAGTACTTC.

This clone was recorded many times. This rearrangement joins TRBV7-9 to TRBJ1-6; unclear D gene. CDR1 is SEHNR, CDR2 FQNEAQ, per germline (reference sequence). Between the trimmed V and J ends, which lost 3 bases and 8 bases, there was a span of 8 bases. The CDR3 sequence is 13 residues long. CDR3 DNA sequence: TGTGCCAGCAGCTTTACGTTAGATTCACCCCTCCACTTT. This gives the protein CASSFTLDSPLHF.

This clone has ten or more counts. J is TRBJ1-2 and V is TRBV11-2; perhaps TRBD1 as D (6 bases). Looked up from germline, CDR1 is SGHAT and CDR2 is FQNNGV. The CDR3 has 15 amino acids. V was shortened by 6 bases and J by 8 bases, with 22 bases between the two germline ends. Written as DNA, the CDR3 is TGTGCCAGCAGTCCTATTAGGTCAGGGGTAAAGGGCTACACCTTC. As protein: CASSPIRSGVKGYTF.

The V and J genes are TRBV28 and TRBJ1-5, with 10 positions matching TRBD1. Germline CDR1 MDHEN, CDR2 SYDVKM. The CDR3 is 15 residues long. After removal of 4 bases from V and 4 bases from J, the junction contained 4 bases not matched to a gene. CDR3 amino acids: CASSSGQGGNQPQHF. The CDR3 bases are TGTGCCAGCAGTTCCGGACAGGGGGGGAATCAGCCCCAGCATTTT.

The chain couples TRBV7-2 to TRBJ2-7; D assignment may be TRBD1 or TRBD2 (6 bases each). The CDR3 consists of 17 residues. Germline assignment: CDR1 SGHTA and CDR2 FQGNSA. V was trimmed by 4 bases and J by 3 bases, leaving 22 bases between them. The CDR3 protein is CASSSGRNGGGLYEQYF. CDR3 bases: TGTGCCAGCAGCTCAGGGCGAAACGGTGGGGGGCTCTACGAGCAGTACTTC.

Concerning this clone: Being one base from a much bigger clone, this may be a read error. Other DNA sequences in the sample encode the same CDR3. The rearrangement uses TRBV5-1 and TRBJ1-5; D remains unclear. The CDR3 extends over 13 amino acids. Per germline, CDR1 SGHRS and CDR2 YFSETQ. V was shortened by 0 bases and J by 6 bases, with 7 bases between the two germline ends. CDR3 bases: TGCGCCAGCAGCTTGGCGGGAGGTCAGCCCCAGCATTTT. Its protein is CASSLAGGQPQHF.

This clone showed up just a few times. This chain's CDR3 is CASSVVDGGTEAFF. The CDR3 nucleotides are TGCGCCAGCAGTGTGGTGGACGGGGGCACTGAAGCTTTCTTT. This chain connects TRBV10-2 to TRBJ1-1; D is perhaps TRBD1 (5 bases). Germline lookup yields CDR1 WSHSY and CDR2 SAAADI. The CDR3 spans 14 residues. Trimming left V 4 bases short and J 4 bases short, with 13 bases between.

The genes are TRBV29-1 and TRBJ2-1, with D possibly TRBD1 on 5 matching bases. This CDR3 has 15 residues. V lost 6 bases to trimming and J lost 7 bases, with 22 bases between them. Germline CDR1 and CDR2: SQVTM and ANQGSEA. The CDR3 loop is CSVRGREGVINEQFF. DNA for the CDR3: TGCAGCGTCCGCGGCAGGGAAGGGGTAATTAATGAGCAGTTCTTC.

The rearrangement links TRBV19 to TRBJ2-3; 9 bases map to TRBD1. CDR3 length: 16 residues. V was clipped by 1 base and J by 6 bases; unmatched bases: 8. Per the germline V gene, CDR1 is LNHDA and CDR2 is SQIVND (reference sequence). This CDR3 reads CASSIGGQGIRDTQYF. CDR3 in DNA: TGTGCCAGTAGTATAGGGGGACAGGGAATACGGGATACGCAGTATTTT.

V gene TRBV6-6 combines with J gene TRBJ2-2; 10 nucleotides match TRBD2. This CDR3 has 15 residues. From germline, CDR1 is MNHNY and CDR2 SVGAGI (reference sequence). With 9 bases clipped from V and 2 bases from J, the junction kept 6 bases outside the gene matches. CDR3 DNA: TGTGCCAGTGCTCTAGCGGGGGTTAACACCGGGGAGCTGTTTTTT. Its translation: CASALAGVNTGELFF.

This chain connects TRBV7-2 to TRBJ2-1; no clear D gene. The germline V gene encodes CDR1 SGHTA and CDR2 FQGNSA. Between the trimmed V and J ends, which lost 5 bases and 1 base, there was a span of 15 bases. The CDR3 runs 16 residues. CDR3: CASSPLKARSYNEQFF. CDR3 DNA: TGTGCCAGCAGCCCTCTAAAAGCCCGTTCCTACAATGAGCAGTTCTTC.

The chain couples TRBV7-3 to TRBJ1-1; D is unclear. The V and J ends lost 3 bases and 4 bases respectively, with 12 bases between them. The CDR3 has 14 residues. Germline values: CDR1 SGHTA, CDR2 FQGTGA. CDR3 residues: CASSFSDTTTEAFF. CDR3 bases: TGTGCCAGCAGCTTCAGTGACACAACCACTGAAGCTTTCTTT.